This entry features one TCR beta chain sequence. Sequencing used immunoSEQ multiplex PCR; TCRdb keeps in-frame clones, though not all of them. The sample carries about 200,000 clones, 84% recorded once. This sample was included in a study of blood T cell repertoires in COVID-19. Sequencing was carried out using peripheral blood. The source is a woman between 50 and 59 years old with active or convalescent COVID-19.

In DNA, the CDR3 is TGTGCCAGCAGTTACTCAGGGGGTGGGGCTGAAGCTTTCTTT. It translates to CASSYSGGGAEAFF. The chain recombines TRBV6-5 with TRBJ1-1; D is possibly TRBD1 (6 bases). V dropped 0 bases and J dropped 6 bases, with 11 bases sitting between them. The CDR3 has 14 amino acids. CDR1 MNHEY and CDR2 SVGAGI come from the germline V gene.